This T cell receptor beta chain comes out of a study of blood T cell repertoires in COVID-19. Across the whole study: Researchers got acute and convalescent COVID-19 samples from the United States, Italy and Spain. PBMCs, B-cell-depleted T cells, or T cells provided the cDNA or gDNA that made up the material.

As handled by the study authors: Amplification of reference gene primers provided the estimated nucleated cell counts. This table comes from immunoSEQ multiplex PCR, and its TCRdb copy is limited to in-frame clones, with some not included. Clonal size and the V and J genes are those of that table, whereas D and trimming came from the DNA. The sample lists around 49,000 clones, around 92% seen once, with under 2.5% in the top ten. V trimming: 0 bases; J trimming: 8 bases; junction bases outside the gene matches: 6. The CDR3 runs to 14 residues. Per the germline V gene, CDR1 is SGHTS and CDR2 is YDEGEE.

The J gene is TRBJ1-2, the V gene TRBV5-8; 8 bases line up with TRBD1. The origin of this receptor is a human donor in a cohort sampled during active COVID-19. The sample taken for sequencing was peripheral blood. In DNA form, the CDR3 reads TGTGCCAGCAGCTTGGGCCGGGACAGGTTCGGCTACACCTTC. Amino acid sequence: CASSLGRDRFGYTF.